Shown below are 25 T cell receptor beta chains from a single sample sequenced in a study of T cell responses to AZD1222 COVID-19 vaccine. Assay used: immunoSEQ multiplex PCR; TCRdb lists only in-frame clones, some missing. The sample lists fewer than 110,000 clones, roughly nine tenths seen once, with around 4.5% in the top ten. Sequencing used peripheral blood, obtained 28 days after the second AZD1222 dose. These receptors were collected from an adult who received the AZD1222 COVID-19 vaccine.

The V call is TRBV10-1, the J call TRBJ2-7; D call uncertain. The germline V and J ends were trimmed by 2 bases and 0 bases, with 5 bases remaining between them. This CDR3 region has 13 residues. The germline V gene has CDR1 WNHNN and CDR2 SYGVQD (reference sequence). DNA for the CDR3: TGCGCCAGCAGTGAGAATTCCTCCTACGAGCAGTACTTC. This codes for CASSENSSYEQYF.

This sequence joins TRBV2 and TRBJ1-1; weak D call: TRBD1 (6 bases). Germline CDR1 and CDR2: SNHLY and FYNNEI. V lost 2 bases, J lost 1 base, and 11 bases lay in between. This CDR3 region has 15 residues. The CDR3 reads CASSEFRGANTEAFF. The CDR3 nucleotides read TGTGCCAGCAGTGAATTTCGGGGGGCGAACACTGAAGCTTTCTTT.

This rearrangement joins TRBV5-1 to TRBJ2-7, with 10 bases that match TRBD1. Germline V gene sequence: CDR1 SGHRS, CDR2 YFSETQ. There are 15 residues in the CDR3. V lost 6 bases to trimming and J lost 3 bases; unmatched junction nucleotides: 9. The CDR3 DNA follows: TGCGCCAGCAATCTCCTGGGACAGGGGCACTACGAGCAGTACTTC. It translates to CASNLLGQGHYEQYF.

This clone was seen a single time. This chain uses TRBV19 with TRBJ1-1, with 7 bases fitting TRBD1. The CDR3 loop spans 14 amino acids. The V segment lost 1 base and the J segment 4 bases; nucleotides outside the gene matches: 3. Germline V gene lookup returns CDR1 LNHDA and CDR2 SQIVND (reference sequence). The CDR3 region is CASSIGQGSTEAFF. The CDR3 DNA follows: TGTGCCAGTAGTATAGGACAGGGAAGCACTGAAGCTTTCTTT. The whole variable domain, remainder taken from reference TRBV19 and TRBJ1-1, is DGGITQSPKYLFRKEGQNVTLSCEQNLNHDAMYWYRQDPGQGLRLIYYSQIVNDFQKGDIAEGYSVSREKKESFPLTVTSAQKNPTAFYLCASSIGQGSTEAFFGQGTRLTVV.

The genes are TRBV6-5 and TRBJ2-7, with a weak D call TRBD1 (5 bases). Germline lookup yields CDR1 MNHEY and CDR2 SVGAGI. The CDR3 is 12 amino acids. Trimming took 7 bases from V and 2 from J, leaving 9 bases between them. CDR3 protein: CASNRPPYEQYF. The CDR3 bases are TGTGCCAGCAACAGGCCACCCTACGAGCAGTACTTC.

This sequence joins TRBV7-9 and TRBJ2-1, with 9 nucleotides matching TRBD1. Germline V gene lookup returns CDR1 SEHNR and CDR2 FQNEAQ (reference sequence). The junction had 0 bases not matched to a gene; V was cut back by 3 bases and J by 6 bases. The CDR3 has 13 residues. CDR3 nucleotide sequence: TGTGCCAGCAGCTTGGACAGGGGCAATGAGCAGTTCTTC. Translation: CASSLDRGNEQFF.

This chain uses TRBV10-3 with TRBJ1-2; tentatively, D is TRBD1 (5 bases). The CDR3 totals 14 residues. Germline assignment: CDR1 ENHRY and CDR2 SYGVKD. V was trimmed by 0 bases and J by 6 bases, leaving 11 bases between them. Here the CDR3 reads CAISESRGVDGYTF. CDR3 nucleotide sequence: TGTGCCATCAGTGAGTCGCGGGGGGTAGATGGCTACACCTTC.

This chain connects TRBV2 to TRBJ2-7; 10 bases align to TRBD1. Germline V gene sequence: CDR1 SNHLY, CDR2 FYNNEI. The CDR3 consists of 14 residues. With 6 bases clipped from V and 5 bases from J, the junction kept 7 bases outside the gene matches. The CDR3 spells CASSWTGGQDEQYF. The DNA for the CDR3 is TGTGCCAGCAGCTGGACAGGGGGTCAGGACGAGCAGTACTTC.

The rearrangement links TRBV28 to TRBJ1-1; possibly TRBD1 for D (5 bases). This CDR3 spans 12 amino acids. The V gene lost 10 bases and the J gene lost 2 bases, with 11 bases spanning the gap. CDR1 and CDR2 from the germline V gene are MDHEN and SYDVKM. The CDR3 spells CAITGQNTEAFF. In nucleotides, the CDR3 is TGTGCCATCACGGGGCAAAACACTGAAGCTTTCTTT.

The chain links TRBV10-3 to TRBJ1-5; the D is unclear. CDR1 and CDR2 from the germline V gene are ENHRY and SYGVKD. The CDR3 loop spans 13 amino acids. The V end lost 6 bases, the J end lost 4 bases, and 10 bases lay between the germline ends. The CDR3 reads CAISGVLNQPQHF. The DNA of the CDR3 is TGTGCCATCAGCGGGGTCCTTAATCAGCCCCAGCATTTT.

This chain links TRBV2 with TRBJ1-1; perhaps TRBD1 as D (6 bases). The V end was cut by 6 bases, the J end by 3 bases, with 14 bases between. CDR1 SNHLY and CDR2 FYNNEI come from the germline V gene. This CDR3 comprises 14 residues. In nucleotides, the CDR3 is TGTGCCAGCAGCCCACAGGGAAGGGACACTGAAGCTTTCTTT. This sequence encodes CASSPQGRDTEAFF.

A remark on this clone: Mismatch with germline at one junction end may stem from a read error. V is TRBV11-2 and J is TRBJ1-2; perhaps TRBD1 as D (6 bases). This CDR3 region has 12 residues. CDR1 is SGHAT and CDR2 is FQNNGV in the germline V gene. As DNA, the CDR3 is TGTGCCAGCAGCTTGGGGGGGGCGTGGGCCGACTTC. It codes for CASSLGGAWADF. The entire variable domain, with the rest obtained from reference TRBV11-2 and TRBJ1-2, is as follows: EAGVAQSPRYKIIEKRQSVAFWCNPISGHATLYWYQQILGQGPKLLIQFQNNGVVDDSQLPKDRFSAERLKGVDSTLKIQPAKLEDSAVYLCASSLGGAWADFGSGTRLTVV.

The V gene is TRBV6-4, the J gene TRBJ2-2; no firm D call. Trimming cost V 4 bases and J 5 bases, with 8 bases left between them. The CDR3 spans 13 residues. From germline, CDR1 is MRHNA and CDR2 SNTAGT. The DNA for the CDR3 is TGTGCCAGCAGTGCCACCTCTACCGGGGAGCTGTTTTTT. Translating gives CASSATSTGELFF.

The chain combines TRBV25-1 with TRBJ1-1; D is undetermined. CDR1 and CDR2 (germline): MGHDK, SYGVNS. The CDR3 length is 13 residues. Trimming stripped 1 base from V and 6 bases from J, with 9 bases between. The CDR3 DNA follows: TGTGCCAGCAGTGAATCTTGGTCGGCTGAAGCTTTCTTT. Translated: CASSESWSAEAFF.

This rearrangement joins TRBV4-3 to TRBJ1-2; possible D gene TRBD1, 5 bases. Between the trimmed V and J ends, which lost 4 bases and 8 bases, there was a span of 20 bases. CDR1 and CDR2 (germline): LGHNA, YSLEER. The CDR3 runs 15 residues. CDR3 sequence reads: CASSPGTVELVGYTF. DNA of the CDR3: TGCGCCAGCAGCCCGGGGACGGTAGAACTGGTCGGCTACACCTTC.

Here the CDR3 reads CASSQEIVAGGRTEAFF. The CDR3 DNA reads as TGTGCCAGCAGCCAAGAAATCGTGGCAGGGGGCCGTACTGAAGCTTTCTTT. The chain is built from TRBV4-2 and TRBJ1-1, with 8 bases that match TRBD1. CDR1 is LGHNA, CDR2 YNFKEQ, per germline. CDR3 length equals 17 residues. V trimming: 0 bases; J trimming: 5 bases; junction bases outside the gene matches: 11.

The chain is built from TRBV28 and TRBJ1-1; D is ambiguous. Trimming removed 2 bases at V and 2 bases at J, with 24 bases between. CDR1 and CDR2 from the germline V gene are MDHEN and SYDVKM. This CDR3 has 19 amino acids. The CDR3 bases are TGTGCCAGCAGTTTAATCCCGTCCTTAAGGTGGGAGGGTAACACTGAAGCTTTCTTT. Translation gives CASSLIPSLRWEGNTEAFF.

The chain uses TRBV6-5 and TRBJ1-1; 8 bases align to TRBD1. There are 13 residues in the CDR3. The junction had 7 bases not matched to a gene; V was cut back by 6 bases and J by 7 bases. Germline V lookup: CDR1 MNHEY, CDR2 SVGAGI. CDR3 protein: CASSRPGQGEAFF. In DNA form, the CDR3 reads TGTGCCAGCAGCCGCCCCGGACAGGGTGAAGCTTTCTTT.

The chain uses TRBV4-3 and TRBJ2-2; 11 bases agree with TRBD1. This CDR3 region has 16 residues. The V gene's germline CDR1 is LGHNA and CDR2 YSLEER. V shed 0 bases and J 6 bases; nucleotides not matched to a gene: 3. The CDR3 DNA follows: TGCGCCAGCAGCCAAGAAGGGACAGGGGGTGCCGGGGAGCTGTTTTTT. As protein: CASSQEGTGGAGELFF.

V usage is TRBV3-1 (or the pseudogene TRBV3-2) and J usage is TRBJ1-1; tentatively, D is TRBD1 (6 bases). There are 14 residues in the CDR3. V was trimmed by 1 base and J by 1 base, leaving 7 bases between them. Germline CDR1 is LGHDT and CDR2 is YNNKEL (reference sequence). CDR3 in DNA: TGTGCCAGCAGCCAAGGACAGGAGAACACTGAAGCTTTCTTT. It is translated as CASSQGQENTEAFF.

The V and J genes are TRBV2 and TRBJ1-1; 8 bases match TRBD1. Germline CDR1 and CDR2: SNHLY and FYNNEI. With 10 bases clipped from V and 5 bases from J, the junction kept 12 bases outside the gene matches. The CDR3 runs to 14 residues. CDR3 nucleotide sequence: TGTGCCAATAAAGACAGGGGAGATAGGACTGAAGCTTTCTTT. Translation: CANKDRGDRTEAFF.

Concerning this clone: Other DNA sequences in the sample encode the same CDR3. The genes are TRBV7-9 and TRBJ1-6; D is unresolved. This CDR3 comprises 16 residues. Germline V gives CDR1 SEHNR, CDR2 FQNEAQ (reference sequence). V was trimmed by 0 bases and J by 0 bases, leaving 6 bases between them. For the CDR3, the DNA is TGTGCCAGCAGCTTAGCACAGAGCTCCTATAATTCACCCCTCCACTTT. Translated, it gives CASSLAQSSYNSPLHF.

V is TRBV24-1 and J is TRBJ2-1; tentatively, D is TRBD1 or TRBD2 (5 bases each). V was trimmed by 1 base and J by 8 bases, leaving 23 bases between them. CDR1 is KGHDR, CDR2 SFDVKD, per germline. The CDR3 length is 18 residues. The CDR3 nucleotides read TGTGCCACCAGTGATTTCCCTCCCAGGGACCCACTGGTTGATGAGCAGTTCTTC. Translation: CATSDFPPRDPLVDEQFF.

J is TRBJ1-6 and V is TRBV7-9; TRBD1 aligns across 9 bases. The V segment lost 4 bases and the J segment 1 base; nucleotides outside the gene matches: 5. The CDR3 runs 17 residues. Germline CDR1 SEHNR, CDR2 FQNEAQ (reference sequence). Here the CDR3 reads CASSSHRGQSYNSPLHF. The CDR3 DNA follows: TGTGCCAGCAGCTCCCACAGGGGGCAATCCTATAATTCACCCCTCCACTTT.

The J gene is TRBJ1-1, the V gene TRBV6-5; unclear D gene. This CDR3 comprises 14 residues. The germline V and J ends were trimmed by 0 bases and 2 bases, with 7 bases remaining between them. CDR1 and CDR2 from the germline V gene are MNHEY and SVGAGI. CDR3 bases: TGTGCCAGCAGTTACTCGACGGAAAACACTGAAGCTTTCTTT. Translation gives CASSYSTENTEAFF.